The sample holds a few counts of the clone carrying this T cell receptor (beta chain). From RNA transcripts, TCR beta CDR3 regions were amplified. The TCR CDR3 was amplified in a first-round RT-PCR using the HTBI primer set. In TCRdb, the multiplex PCR reads were re-called with MiXCR into one record per CDR3 protein. The sample has some 490,000 distinct CDR3 sequences, about 20% seen once. This specimen belongs to a study of T cells in Graves' hyperthyroidism and ophthalmopathy. Germline lookup yields CDR1 KGHDR and CDR2 SFDVKD. Trimming took off 0 bases at V and 15 bases at J, with 8 bases between the two ends. CDR3 length: 11 amino acids.

Source material: blood. The receptor comes from a woman aged 70-85 years with Graves' ophthalmopathy. The chain carries TRBV24-1 and TRBJ2-1; the D gene is possibly TRBD2 (5 bases). CDR3 protein: CATSDLRDWFF. CDR3 nucleotides: TGTGCCACCAGTGATTTGCGGGATTGGTTCTTC.